Sequencing of this T cell receptor (beta chain) was carried out in a study of cytomegalovirus exposure and HLA in healthy donors. Overall study: HLA-typed donors were the source of around 77 million unique TCRs held in an early data release.

The primer mix had 60 Vbeta and 13 Jbeta primers. Sequencing used immunoSEQ multiplex PCR; TCRdb keeps in-frame clones, though not all of them. The table lists 150,000 to 200,000 clones, approximately 86% of them singletons. To note about this clone: Its target is not known.

General study findings and limits: The authors considered a cluster of highly shared sequence variants likely to be a sequencing artifact. Later analysis identified a missense DCLRE1C variant that was linked to TCR beta V- and J-gene trimming.

Specimen: PBMCs. The receptor was derived from a woman aged 18-35 years in good health and CMV-seronegative.

The CDR3 DNA follows: TGTGCCAGCAGTGAACGTTCTAGCACAGATACGCAGTATTTT. It is translated as CASSERSSTDTQYF. The J gene is TRBJ2-3, the V gene TRBV6-1; the D is unclear. Germline values: CDR1 MNHNS, CDR2 SASEGT. CDR3 length: 14 amino acids. V lost 2 bases and J lost 0, with 6 bases in between.